This T cell receptor beta chain is drawn from a study of cytomegalovirus exposure and HLA in healthy donors. The study, taken as a whole, reports: Donors belonging to an Asian-associated ancestry cluster reportedly showed fewer N-insertions in productive TCRs than the roughly 670-donor mean, according to what a later analysis found. A list of around 160 TCR beta chains associated with cytomegalovirus was given. Per published reports, the classifier diagnosed cytomegalovirus status with high specificity and sensitivity.

Unmatched junction bases numbered 1, after V lost 1 base and J lost 2 bases. Germline CDR1 is LNHNV and CDR2 is YYDKDF (reference sequence). The CDR3 has 16 residues. This PCR relied on a set of 60 Vbeta primers and 13 Jbeta primers. The data were produced by immunoSEQ multiplex PCR, yet TCRdb's version contains in-frame clones alone and is incomplete. The profile shows 100,000 to 150,000 clones, approximately 80% of them singletons. This clone was recorded a few times. Its antigen remains unknown. The sample contains more than one DNA sequence encoding this CDR3. V usage is TRBV15 and J usage is TRBJ2-1; 11 positions agree with TRBD2. Source material: PBMCs. The TCR comes from a man aged 25-40 years in good health and CMV-seropositive. The CDR3 loop is CATSRGLAGPYNEQFF. In DNA, the CDR3 is TGTGCCACCAGCAGAGGACTAGCGGGACCCTACAATGAGCAGTTCTTC.